This T cell receptor beta chain was found in a study of cytomegalovirus exposure and HLA in healthy donors. In the study overall: In terms of ancestry, the Caucasian-associated cluster contained roughly four fifths of the roughly 400 genotyped donors. Study outcomes and limitations: From TCR beta sequences, most subjects' HLA-A and HLA-B alleles were reportedly predicted accurately.

Germline V lookup: CDR1 MRHNA, CDR2 SNTAGT. CDR3 length: 14 residues. V lost 7 bases and J 0 bases, leaving 10 bases between the germline ends. The PCR ran on 60 Vbeta and 13 Jbeta primers. Methods used by the authors: In a later analysis, of around 83 million unique beta chains, roughly 9.9 million appeared in at least two donors. Data came from immunoSEQ multiplex PCR; TCRdb stores just in-frame clones and leaves some out. V and J calls and clone size follow that table, whereas D and trimming were derived from the DNA. The sample has roughly 140,000 clones, 80% to 90% seen once. Concerning this clone: Its antigen is currently unknown.

The sequencing input was PBMCs. This chain connects TRBV6-4 to TRBJ2-1; tentatively, D is TRBD2 (6 bases). The TCR comes from a woman aged 40 to 55 in good health and CMV-seropositive. The CDR3 DNA is TGTGCCAGCAAACTAGCAAGCTCCTACAATGAGCAGTTCTTC. Translating it yields CASKLASSYNEQFF.